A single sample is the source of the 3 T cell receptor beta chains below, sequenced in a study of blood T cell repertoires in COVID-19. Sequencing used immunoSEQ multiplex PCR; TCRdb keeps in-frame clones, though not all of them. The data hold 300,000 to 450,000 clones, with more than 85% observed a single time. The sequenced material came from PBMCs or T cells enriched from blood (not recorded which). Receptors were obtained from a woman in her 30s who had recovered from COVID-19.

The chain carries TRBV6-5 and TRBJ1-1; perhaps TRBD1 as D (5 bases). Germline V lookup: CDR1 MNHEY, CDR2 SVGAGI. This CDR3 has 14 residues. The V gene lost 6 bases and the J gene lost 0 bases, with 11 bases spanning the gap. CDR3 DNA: TGTGCCAGCAGGAGAGACAGATTGAACACTGAAGCTTTCTTT. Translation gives CASRRDRLNTEAFF.

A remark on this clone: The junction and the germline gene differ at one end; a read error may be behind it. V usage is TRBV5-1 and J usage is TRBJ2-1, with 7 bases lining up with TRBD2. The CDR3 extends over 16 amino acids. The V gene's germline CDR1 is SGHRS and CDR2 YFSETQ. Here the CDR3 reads CASTLTGTTSYNEQFF. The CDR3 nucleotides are TGCGCCAGCACCTTGACCGGGACTACCTCCTACAATGAGCAGTTCTTC.

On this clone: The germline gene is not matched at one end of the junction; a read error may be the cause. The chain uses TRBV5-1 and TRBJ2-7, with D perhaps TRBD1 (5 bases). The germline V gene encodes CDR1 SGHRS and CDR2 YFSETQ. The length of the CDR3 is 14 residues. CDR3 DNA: TGCGCCAGCAGCACAGGTGCAGGGAAGGGGCGCGAGGACTTC. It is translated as CASSTGAGKGREDF. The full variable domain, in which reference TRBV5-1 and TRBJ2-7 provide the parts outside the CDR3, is KAGVTQTPRYLIKTRGQQVTLSCSPISGHRSVSWYQQTPGQGLQFLFEYFSETQRNKGNFPGRFSGRQFSNSRSEMNVSTLELGDSALYLCASSTGAGKGREDFGPGTRLTVT.